Shown below are 25 T cell receptor beta chains from a single sample sequenced in a study of cytomegalovirus exposure and HLA in healthy donors. Primers included in the PCR were 60 Vbeta and 13 Jbeta primers. Method: immunoSEQ multiplex PCR; TCRdb's copy keeps in-frame clones and lacks some. Of over 200,000 clones detected, around 64% appear once; the ten largest clones hold about 3%. Sequenced: PBMCs. The receptors here all came from a man in his forties or fifties in good health and CMV-seropositive.

V and J are TRBV5-1 and TRBJ1-5, with D possibly being TRBD1 (5 bases). Per germline, CDR1 SGHRS and CDR2 YFSETQ. The CDR3 runs 15 residues. Trimming took off 4 bases at V and 1 base at J, with 12 bases between the two ends. Written as DNA, the CDR3 is TGCGCCAGCAGCCTCGCGGGGGGGAGCAATCAGCCCCAGCATTTT. Protein: CASSLAGGSNQPQHF.

V is TRBV7-2 and J is TRBJ1-6, with D possibly TRBD1 on 6 matching bases. The CDR3 is 16 residues long. Germline V lookup: CDR1 SGHTA, CDR2 FQGNSA. V was shortened by 2 bases and J by 8 bases, with 16 bases between the two germline ends. The CDR3 loop reads CASSLTPTGFDSPLHF. DNA for the CDR3: TGTGCCAGCAGCTTAACCCCTACAGGGTTTGATTCACCCCTCCACTTT. Together with reference TRBV7-2 and TRBJ1-6, the CDR3 gives the full variable domain: GAGVSQSPSNKVTEKGKDVELRCDPISGHTALYWYRQSLGQGLEFLIYFQGNSAPDKSGLPSDRFSAERTGGSVSTLTIQRTQQEDSAVYLCASSLTPTGFDSPLHFGNGTRLTVT.

The V and J genes are TRBV2 and TRBJ1-2; TRBD1 might be the D (6 bases). CDR1 and CDR2 (germline): SNHLY, FYNNEI. Trimming took off 7 bases at V and 6 bases at J, with 9 bases between the two ends. This CDR3 spans 11 amino acids. The CDR3 region has the DNA TGTGCCAGCATGGGGGGGCATGGCTACACCTTC. Its protein product is CASMGGHGYTF.

The chain couples TRBV15 to TRBJ1-1, with D unresolved. This CDR3 is 12 amino acids long. Per germline, CDR1 LNHNV and CDR2 YYDKDF (reference sequence). V shed 11 bases and J shed 3 bases, with 13 bases lying between them. The CDR3 is CASAGGDTEAFF. In nucleotides, the CDR3 is TGTGCCTCCGCGGGTGGCGACACTGAAGCTTTCTTT.

This chain links TRBV11-2 with TRBJ2-5; D remains ambiguous. CDR3 length equals 11 residues. The germline V and J ends were trimmed by 5 bases and 2 bases, with 3 bases remaining between them. In germline, CDR1 is SGHAT, CDR2 FQNNGV. The CDR3 loop is CASSIQETQYF. Written as DNA, the CDR3 is TGTGCCAGCAGCATACAAGAGACCCAGTACTTC.

V usage is TRBV4-3 and J usage is TRBJ2-5; a weak D match, TRBD2 (5 bases). This CDR3 is built from 15 residues. Germline-derived CDR1 and CDR2 are LGHNA and YSLEER. The V end was cut by 4 bases, the J end by 3 bases, with 15 bases between. CDR3 sequence (DNA): TGCGCCAGCAGCCCAGGACCCTCCGGGGAAGAGACCCAGTACTTC. Amino acids: CASSPGPSGEETQYF.

The V gene is TRBV25-1, the J gene TRBJ1-3, with D unresolved. This CDR3 comprises 14 residues. Germline CDR1 is MGHDK and CDR2 is SYGVNS. The germline V and J ends were trimmed by 10 bases and 4 bases, with 17 bases remaining between them. CDR3 loop: CATGDSRLGNTIYF. Written as DNA, the CDR3 is TGTGCCACCGGGGATTCCCGCCTGGGAAACACCATATATTTT. The full variable domain, completed using reference TRBV25-1 and TRBJ1-3, is EADIYQTPRYLVIGTGKKITLECSQTMGHDKMYWYQQDPGMELHLIHYSYGVNSTEKGDLSSESTVSRIRTEHFPLTLESARPSHTSQYLCATGDSRLGNTIYFGEGSWLTVV.

The chain has TRBV19 and TRBJ1-2; D ambiguous. The germline V and J ends were trimmed by 5 bases and 5 bases, with 18 bases remaining between them. Germline CDR1 reads LNHDA; CDR2 reads SQIVND (reference sequence). The CDR3 length is 15 residues. CDR3 nucleotides: TGTGCCAGTAGTCCCGGGCCGTCTCGGGGATATGGCTACACCTTC. Translating gives CASSPGPSRGYGYTF.

The CDR3 region is CATGTQNTEAFF. CDR3 bases: TGTGCCACCGGGACACAGAACACTGAAGCTTTCTTT. This rearrangement joins TRBV2 to TRBJ1-1, with D tentatively TRBD1 (6 bases). CDR3 length: 12 residues. Trimming stripped 10 bases from V and 1 base from J, with 10 bases between. The germline V gene encodes CDR1 SNHLY and CDR2 FYNNEI.

The rearrangement links TRBV18 to TRBJ1-1; D is possibly TRBD1 (5 bases). Between the trimmed V and J ends, which lost 3 bases and 7 bases, there was a span of 15 bases. CDR1 and CDR2 from the germline V gene are KGHSH and LQKENI. The CDR3 runs 14 residues. The CDR3 region is CASSPWQAGGEAFF. The CDR3 nucleotides are TGTGCCAGCTCACCCTGGCAGGCCGGGGGTGAAGCTTTCTTT.

The chain has TRBV7-2 and TRBJ1-3; D is undetermined. This CDR3 has 16 residues. V lost 0 bases to trimming and J lost 1 base, with 10 bases between them. Germline loops: CDR1 SGHTA, CDR2 FQGNSA. DNA of the CDR3: TGTGCCAGCAGCTTAGCGAAAGGAGCATCTGGAAACACCATATATTTT. Translated, it gives CASSLAKGASGNTIYF.

This chain joins TRBV15 and TRBJ2-7; D possibly corresponds to TRBD1 (6 bases). Germline loops: CDR1 LNHNV, CDR2 YYDKDF (reference sequence). CDR3 length: 14 residues. The ends were cut back, 1 base at V and 9 bases at J, with 16 bases in the middle. In DNA form, the CDR3 reads TGTGCCACCAGCAGAGCTACAGGGTTTGACGGGCAGTACTTC. As protein: CATSRATGFDGQYF.

V gene TRBV19 combines with J gene TRBJ1-3; D is undetermined. The CDR3 loop spans 15 amino acids. Trimming removed 3 bases at V and 0 bases at J, with 9 bases between. Germline CDR1 LNHDA, CDR2 SQIVND (reference sequence). Written as DNA, the CDR3 is TGTGCCAGTAGTATCTTGGGGAGCTCTGGAAACACCATATATTTT. This gives the protein CASSILGSSGNTIYF.

This clone has a handful of counts. The chain employs TRBV6-1 and TRBJ1-3; D call uncertain. Germline V lookup: CDR1 MNHNS, CDR2 SASEGT. The CDR3 runs 11 residues. The V end was cut by 11 bases, the J end by 4 bases, with 9 bases between. CDR3 region: CASSGGNTIYF. The CDR3 bases are TGTGCCTCCTCGGGGGGAAACACCATATATTTT.

Comments on this clone: The sample holds other DNA sequences that translate to the same CDR3. This rearrangement joins TRBV27 to TRBJ1-6, with D possibly TRBD1 on 5 matching bases. The CDR3 has 13 residues. Looked up from germline, CDR1 is MNHEY and CDR2 is SMNVEV (reference sequence). The V end lost 4 bases, the J end lost 8 bases, and 9 bases lay between the germline ends. CDR3 residues: CASSYRDYSPLHF. DNA for the CDR3: TGTGCCAGCAGTTATCGGGACTATTCACCCCTCCACTTT.

The J gene is TRBJ2-1, the V gene TRBV4-1, with a tentative D call TRBD1 (5 bases). The CDR3 spans 17 residues. Trimming shortened V by 0 bases and J by 3 bases, and 15 bases separated the two germline ends. Germline values: CDR1 MGHRA, CDR2 YSYEKL. DNA for the CDR3: TGCGCCAGCAGCCAAGAACCCCCCCAGGGTGGCTACAATGAGCAGTTCTTC. Its translation is CASSQEPPQGGYNEQFF.

This chain links TRBV6-4 with TRBJ1-6; 9 nucleotides agree with TRBD1. From germline, CDR1 is MRHNA and CDR2 SNTAGT. The CDR3 is 15 residues long. Trimming removed 0 bases from V and 6 bases from J; junction bases left unmatched: 0. CDR3 in amino acids: CASSDSTGGNSPLHF. The CDR3 DNA reads as TGTGCCAGCAGTGACTCGACAGGGGGTAATTCACCCCTCCACTTT.

The rearrangement links TRBV11-2 to TRBJ2-2; D possibly corresponds to TRBD2 (6 bases). Per the germline V gene, CDR1 is SGHAT and CDR2 is FQNNGV. Trimming took 3 bases from V and 4 from J, leaving 12 bases between them. This CDR3 has 15 amino acids. CDR3 in DNA: TGTGCCAGCAGCTTCGACCGCGGGGCCACCGGGGAGCTGTTTTTT. Translation gives CASSFDRGATGELFF.

The chain couples TRBV6-5 to TRBJ2-5; 8 bases align to TRBD1. Per the germline V gene, CDR1 is MNHEY and CDR2 is SVGAGI. V lost 6 bases and J lost 9; bases outside the gene matches: 12. The CDR3 length is 14 residues. CDR3: CASSRQGSEVSQYF. CDR3 DNA sequence: TGTGCCAGCAGCCGACAGGGGTCTGAGGTGTCCCAGTACTTC.

The chain is built from TRBV5-4 and TRBJ1-1, with a weak D call TRBD1 (5 bases). Germline V gene sequence: CDR1 SGHNT, CDR2 YYREEE (reference sequence). This CDR3 has 15 amino acids. The germline V and J ends were trimmed by 0 bases and 1 base, with 10 bases remaining between them. CDR3 amino acids: CASSLGGGKNTEAFF. CDR3 bases: TGTGCCAGCAGCTTGGGTGGGGGGAAGAACACTGAAGCTTTCTTT.

The J gene is TRBJ2-4, the V gene TRBV5-6, with 9 nucleotides matching TRBD1. The V segment lost 4 bases and the J segment 6 bases; nucleotides outside the gene matches: 5. From germline, CDR1 is SGHDT and CDR2 YYEEEE. The CDR3 totals 14 residues. The CDR3 loop is CASSPGTGLNIQYF. CDR3 bases: TGTGCCAGCAGCCCCGGGACAGGGTTAAACATTCAGTACTTC.

This sequence joins TRBV7-2 and TRBJ2-7; unclear D gene. V was clipped by 5 bases and J by 3 bases, with 11 bases between them. The CDR3 runs to 13 residues. Germline lookup yields CDR1 SGHTA and CDR2 FQGNSA. CDR3: CASSPTTNYEQYF. The CDR3 DNA is TGTGCCAGCAGCCCGACGACAAACTACGAGCAGTACTTC.

The rearrangement uses TRBV7-9 and TRBJ1-2; D is uncertain. V lost 5 bases, J lost 10 bases, and 23 bases lay in between. The CDR3 contains 15 residues. The germline V gene has CDR1 SEHNR and CDR2 FQNEAQ (reference sequence). This chain's CDR3 is CASSPFYEDAPNYTF. As DNA, the CDR3 is TGTGCCAGCAGCCCTTTCTACGAGGATGCCCCGAACTACACCTTC.

The chain couples TRBV5-5 to TRBJ1-4; the D gene is possibly TRBD1 (5 bases). CDR1 SGHKS and CDR2 YYEKEE come from the germline V gene (reference sequence). Trimming stripped 6 bases from V and 6 bases from J, with 15 bases between. CDR3 size: 14 residues. CDR3 in DNA: TGTGCCAGCACCAAGACTGGAGGGGATGAAAAACTGTTTTTT. Encoded protein: CASTKTGGDEKLFF. The full variable domain, completed using reference TRBV5-5 and TRBJ1-4, is DAGVTQSPTHLIKTRGQQVTLRCSPISGHKSVSWYQQVLGQGPQFIFQYYEKEERGRGNFPDRFSARQFPNYSSELNVNALLLGDSALYLCASTKTGGDEKLFFGSGTQLSVL.

The chain combines TRBV7-2 with TRBJ1-1; D remains unclear. The germline V gene has CDR1 SGHTA and CDR2 FQGNSA. This CDR3 contains 15 residues. V was trimmed by 2 bases and J by 1 base, leaving 11 bases between them. CDR3 in DNA: TGTGCCAGCAGCTTATGGAATGCGGGGAACACTGAAGCTTTCTTT. Protein sequence: CASSLWNAGNTEAFF.